These 28 T cell receptor beta chains share one sample of origin, sequenced in a study of cytomegalovirus exposure and HLA in healthy donors. Amplification used 60 Vbeta primers and 13 Jbeta primers. TCRdb's table, derived via immunoSEQ multiplex PCR, lists solely in-frame clones and lacks some. The top ten clones hold less than 4% of a sample with about 120,000 clones, 8.5% to 10% of them seen once. Sample: PBMCs. The source of these receptors is a man aged 25-40 years in good health and CMV-seronegative.

This clone was picked up a small number of times. This chain uses TRBV10-3 with TRBJ1-1, with 9 bases matching TRBD1. The ends lost 5 bases at V and 2 bases at J; junction bases unmatched: 6. The germline gives CDR1 ENHRY, CDR2 SYGVKD. This CDR3 has 15 amino acids. DNA for the CDR3: TGTGCCATCAGTCCAGGGACAGGGTCCAACACTGAAGCTTTCTTT. Translation gives CAISPGTGSNTEAFF.

This clone was counted only a few times. In DNA form, the CDR3 reads TGTGCTAGTGGTTTGGTACTCGGACAAAGCTCTGGGGCCAACGTCCTGACTTTC. It translates to CASGLVLGQSSGANVLTF. The J gene is TRBJ2-6, the V gene TRBV12-5, with a tentative D call TRBD1 (5 bases). V lost 0 bases, J lost 0 bases, and 12 bases lay in between. The germline V gene has CDR1 LGHNT and CDR2 FRNRAP. The CDR3 sequence is 18 residues long.

J is TRBJ2-5 and V is TRBV4-2; 7 positions match TRBD2. The closer fit of TRBJ2-7 to the DNA end suggests the J call may be wrong. This CDR3 contains 17 residues. Germline-derived CDR1 and CDR2 are LGHNA and YNFKEQ. CDR3 DNA: TGTGCCAGCAGCCAAGTGGGGCTGAGCGGGGTCTCCTACGAGCAGTACTTC. Amino acid sequence: CASSQVGLSGVSYEQYF.

The V and J genes are TRBV5-4 and TRBJ2-7, with a weak D call TRBD2 (7 bases). CDR3 size: 13 residues. Germline CDR1 reads SGHNT; CDR2 reads YYREEE (reference sequence). V gave up 2 bases and J gave up 7 bases, with 13 bases separating them. CDR3 DNA sequence: TGTGCCAGCAGCTTTGGGGGGGCGGGAGAGCAGTACTTC. Translation gives CASSFGGAGEQYF.

In this sample, this clone turned up a few times. The gene calls are TRBV7-9 and TRBJ1-4; 9 nucleotides match TRBD1. The germline CDR1 and CDR2 sequences are SEHNR and FQNEAQ (reference sequence). V was clipped by 4 bases and J by 8 bases; unmatched bases: 8. The CDR3 loop spans 15 amino acids. The DNA for the CDR3 is TGTGCCAGCAGCTCGACACAGGGGGCTGGCGAAAAACTGTTTTTT. Protein sequence: CASSSTQGAGEKLFF.

The gene calls are TRBV7-9 and TRBJ2-1; 7 bases map to TRBD2. CDR3 length: 16 amino acids. V lost 0 bases to trimming and J lost 8 bases; unmatched junction nucleotides: 10. Germline V CDR1 and CDR2: SEHNR, FQNEAQ (reference sequence). The CDR3 is CASSLAIAGTWYEQFF. In DNA form, the CDR3 reads TGTGCCAGCAGCTTAGCGATAGCGGGTACGTGGTATGAGCAGTTCTTC.

This clone was picked up a small number of times. This chain joins TRBV30 and TRBJ1-6; TRBD1 might be the D (6 bases). The CDR3 contains 15 residues. Germline-derived CDR1 and CDR2 are GTSNPN and SVGIG (reference sequence). Trimming took off 5 bases at V and 6 bases at J, with 17 bases between the two ends. CDR3: CAWDETGSSNSPLHF. CDR3 in DNA: TGTGCCTGGGACGAAACAGGGTCCAGTAATTCACCCCTCCACTTT.

This clone was seen more than once but under ten times. The J gene is TRBJ2-7, the V gene TRBV7-9; 8 bases agree with TRBD1. The germline V gene has CDR1 SEHNR and CDR2 FQNEAQ (reference sequence). The CDR3 extends over 13 amino acids. V shed 5 bases, J shed 3 bases, and the junction held 3 bases outside the gene matches. The CDR3 reads CASSGQGGYEQYF. CDR3 nucleotide sequence: TGTGCCAGCAGCGGACAGGGCGGCTACGAGCAGTACTTC.

The sample holds a few counts of this clone. This chain joins TRBV6-1 and TRBJ1-1; 7 bases agree with TRBD1. This CDR3 spans 14 amino acids. Trimming took 5 bases from V and 7 from J; bases not matched to a gene: 10. Germline V lookup: CDR1 MNHNS, CDR2 SASEGT. In DNA form, the CDR3 reads TGTGCCAGCAGTAACCGACAGGGACGGGATGAAGCTTTCTTT. This codes for CASSNRQGRDEAFF.

This clone was detected a few times. V is TRBV5-1 and J is TRBJ2-7; D remains unclear. CDR1 is SGHRS, CDR2 YFSETQ, per germline. This CDR3 is 12 amino acids long. The V and J ends lost 5 bases and 3 bases respectively, with 9 bases between them. The CDR3 loop is CASRADNYEQYF. The CDR3 coding sequence is TGCGCCAGCAGGGCAGATAACTACGAGCAGTACTTC. The full variable domain, with the rest looked up from reference TRBV5-1 and TRBJ2-7, is KAGVTQTPRYLIKTRGQQVTLSCSPISGHRSVSWYQQTPGQGLQFLFEYFSETQRNKGNFPGRFSGRQFSNSRSEMNVSTLELGDSALYLCASRADNYEQYFGPGTRLTVT.

The genes are TRBV19 and TRBJ2-7; 11 bases align to TRBD1. Per the germline V gene, CDR1 is LNHDA and CDR2 is SQIVND (reference sequence). There are 13 residues in the CDR3. With V trimmed by 8 bases and J by 5 bases, 5 bases remained unmatched. This CDR3 is CASWDRGSHEQYF. Here the CDR3 DNA reads TGTGCCAGTTGGGACAGGGGGTCCCACGAGCAGTACTTC.

This clone was seen a handful of times. This chain's CDR3 is CASSLTGLGEETQYF. DNA of the CDR3: TGCGCCAGCAGCCTAACGGGACTAGGCGAGGAGACCCAGTACTTC. The gene calls are TRBV5-1 and TRBJ2-5, with 8 positions matching TRBD2. Germline values: CDR1 SGHRS, CDR2 YFSETQ. This CDR3 region has 15 residues. The V segment lost 4 bases and the J segment 5 bases; nucleotides outside the gene matches: 10. Full variable domain (rest looked up from reference TRBV5-1 and TRBJ2-5): KAGVTQTPRYLIKTRGQQVTLSCSPISGHRSVSWYQQTPGQGLQFLFEYFSETQRNKGNFPGRFSGRQFSNSRSEMNVSTLELGDSALYLCASSLTGLGEETQYFGPGTRLLVL.

The chain recombines TRBV18 with TRBJ1-5, with 7 positions matching TRBD1. J was trimmed by 3 bases and V by 4 bases; bases with no gene match: 9. Looked up from germline, CDR1 is KGHSH and CDR2 is LQKENI. The CDR3 runs to 16 residues. CDR3 bases: TGTGCCAGCTCACTATCGACCGGGACAGTCAATCAGCCCCAGCATTTT. This encodes CASSLSTGTVNQPQHF. Variable domain in full (rest from reference TRBV18 and TRBJ1-5): NAGVMQNPRHLVRRRGQEARLRCSPMKGHSHVYWYRQLPEEGLKFMVYLQKENIIDESGMPKERFSAEFPKEGPSILRIQQVVRGDSAAYFCASSLSTGTVNQPQHFGDGTRLSIL.

The chain uses TRBV28 and TRBJ1-2, with 7 bases fitting TRBD1. V shed 7 bases, J shed 3 bases, and the junction held 11 bases outside the gene matches. This CDR3 is 15 amino acids long. CDR1 MDHEN and CDR2 SYDVKM come from the germline V gene. The CDR3 reads CASTYQGVFYYGYTF. The CDR3 DNA is TGTGCCAGCACCTATCAGGGGGTATTCTACTATGGCTACACCTTC.

This rearrangement joins TRBV11-3 to TRBJ1-1, with D possibly matching TRBD1 (6 bases). Trimming left V 5 bases short and J 5 bases short, with 21 bases between. The CDR3 runs to 16 residues. Germline V lookup: CDR1 SGHNT, CDR2 YENEEA. CDR3 sequence: CASSTRDTTDKTEAFF. The CDR3, as DNA: TGTGCCAGCAGCACCCGGGACACTACGGATAAAACTGAAGCTTTCTTT.

The sample holds a few counts of this clone. This chain links TRBV2 with TRBJ1-2; TRBD1 matches at 7 bases. Germline CDR1 SNHLY, CDR2 FYNNEI. Trimming took 2 bases from V and 6 from J; bases not matched to a gene: 15. The CDR3 extends over 17 amino acids. The CDR3 bases are TGTGCCAGCAGTGAAAGCAGGGGGGCGATGTCATTTGATGGCTACACCTTC. This sequence encodes CASSESRGAMSFDGYTF.

This clone has a handful of counts. The V call is TRBV15, the J call TRBJ2-7; 9 nucleotides line up with TRBD1. Germline assignment: CDR1 LNHNV and CDR2 YYDKDF (reference sequence). The trim removed 0 bases at V and 0 bases at J, leaving 6 bases unmatched. The CDR3 consists of 17 residues. This CDR3 reads CATSREGQGLFSYEQYF. Written as DNA, the CDR3 is TGTGCCACCAGCAGAGAGGGACAGGGCCTTTTCTCCTACGAGCAGTACTTC.

The J gene is TRBJ1-2, the V gene TRBV9; tentatively, D is TRBD1 (5 bases). Germline lookup yields CDR1 SGDLS and CDR2 YYNGEE. V lost 4 bases, J lost 4 bases, and 14 bases lay in between. This CDR3 is built from 14 residues. The CDR3 here is CASSPTTDPYGYTF. CDR3 nucleotides: TGTGCCAGCAGCCCGACGACAGATCCCTATGGCTACACCTTC.

This clone turned up a few times. This chain links TRBV4-1 with TRBJ2-7; 7 bases line up with TRBD2. This CDR3 region has 20 residues. Germline assignment: CDR1 MGHRA and CDR2 YSYEKL. Losses at the gene ends were 5 bases for V and 3 bases for J; bases not matched to a gene: 25. The chain's CDR3 is CASSWASGPRGPSGNYEQYF. CDR3 DNA: TGCGCCAGCAGCTGGGCATCAGGGCCGCGTGGGCCTAGCGGCAACTACGAGCAGTACTTC.

This clone has more than one count but fewer than ten. The chain carries TRBV14 and TRBJ2-4; maybe TRBD1 (5 bases). Germline values: CDR1 SGHDN, CDR2 FVKESK. Trimming shortened V by 1 base and J by 10 bases, and 11 bases separated the two germline ends. The CDR3 consists of 13 residues. This CDR3 is CASSQGRQNIQYF. DNA for the CDR3: TGTGCCAGCAGCCAAGGGAGACAGAATATTCAGTACTTC.

This clone appeared a few times. The gene calls are TRBV28 and TRBJ2-2; 9 bases are shared with TRBD2. The germline CDR1 and CDR2 sequences are MDHEN and SYDVKM. The CDR3 loop spans 15 amino acids. Losses at the gene ends were 4 bases for V and 5 bases for J; bases not matched to a gene: 5. The DNA of the CDR3 is TGTGCCAGCAGTTACGTAGCGGGAGCGACCGGGGAGCTGTTTTTT. It translates to CASSYVAGATGELFF.

This clone was detected a few times. The gene calls are TRBV2 and TRBJ1-5, with D possibly matching TRBD1 (6 bases). The V gene's germline CDR1 is SNHLY and CDR2 FYNNEI. The ends were cut back, 8 bases at V and 9 bases at J, with 17 bases in the middle. This CDR3 region has 13 residues. CDR3 in DNA: TGTGCCAGCGGATACAGGGAGGGAGGGCCCCAGCATTTT. Protein sequence: CASGYREGGPQHF.

The rearrangement links TRBV4-1 to TRBJ2-1; D is ambiguous. With 0 bases removed from V and 8 bases from J, the gap between germline ends came to 8 bases. From germline, CDR1 is MGHRA and CDR2 YSYEKL. This CDR3 has 13 residues. The CDR3 sequence is CASSQDAPDEQFF. CDR3 in DNA: TGCGCCAGCAGCCAAGATGCCCCGGATGAGCAGTTCTTC.

This clone was seen only a few times. The chain carries TRBV7-8 and TRBJ2-1, with D possibly matching TRBD1 (5 bases). Germline CDR1 and CDR2: SGHVS and FQNEAQ. Trimming took 0 bases from V and 0 from J, leaving 12 bases between them. CDR3 size: 17 residues. Written as DNA, the CDR3 is TGTGCCAGCAGCTTAGCGCCGCCCGACAGCTCCTACAATGAGCAGTTCTTC. Translation: CASSLAPPDSSYNEQFF.

In DNA, the CDR3 is TGTGCCAGCAGCCCGGGCGATCAGGGAAGGAGAGCTTTCTTT. It specifies CASSPGDQGRRAFF. The chain is built from TRBV5-5 and TRBJ1-1, with D possibly TRBD1 on 5 matching bases. Germline V gives CDR1 SGHKS, CDR2 YYEKEE (reference sequence). The V and J ends lost 4 bases and 10 bases respectively, with 20 bases between them. The CDR3 spans 14 residues. Together with reference TRBV5-5 and TRBJ1-1, the CDR3 gives the full variable domain: DAGVTQSPTHLIKTRGQQVTLRCSPISGHKSVSWYQQVLGQGPQFIFQYYEKEERGRGNFPDRFSARQFPNYSSELNVNALLLGDSALYLCASSPGDQGRRAFFGQGTRLTVV.

The chain uses TRBV7-2 and TRBJ1-2, with 7 bases lining up with TRBD1. Germline lookup yields CDR1 SGHTA and CDR2 FQGNSA. The length of the CDR3 is 12 residues. Unmatched junction bases numbered 4, after V lost 5 bases and J lost 7 bases. The CDR3 protein is CASSETGVGYTF. In DNA, the CDR3 is TGTGCCAGCAGCGAAACAGGGGTTGGCTACACCTTC.

The table lists this clone with a few counts. This rearrangement joins TRBV7-8 to TRBJ2-7, with 9 positions matching TRBD2. Germline CDR1 reads SGHVS; CDR2 reads FQNEAQ. After removal of 0 bases from V and 6 bases from J, the junction contained 3 bases not matched to a gene. This CDR3 is built from 14 residues. In DNA, the CDR3 is TGTGCCAGCAGCTTAGCCCTAGCGGGAACCGAGCAGTACTTC. Its protein product is CASSLALAGTEQYF.

The DNA for the CDR3 is TGTGCCAGCAGCCCCACGACAGGGGAGAACACCGGGGAGCTGTTTTTT. This codes for CASSPTTGENTGELFF. V usage is TRBV5-4 and J usage is TRBJ2-2; TRBD1 aligns across 8 bases. The V and J ends lost 4 bases and 1 base, in that order; junction bases with no gene match: 6. Looked up from germline, CDR1 is SGHNT and CDR2 is YYREEE (reference sequence). The CDR3 has 16 residues.